Detailed here is one T cell receptor beta chain. Generated by immunoSEQ multiplex PCR, the TCRdb table keeps only in-frame clones and is missing some. The profile shows 45,000 to 70,000 clones, about 86% of them singletons. This sample was included in a study of blood T cell repertoires in COVID-19. Study information: Samples of COVID-19 (acute and convalescent) were obtained from the United States, Italy and Spain.

In germline, CDR1 is SEHNR, CDR2 FQNEAQ (reference sequence). The CDR3 sequence is 13 residues long. Trimming took 1 base from V and 7 from J, leaving 7 bases between them. The rearrangement uses TRBV7-9 and TRBJ2-2, with unresolved D. Sequences were obtained from peripheral blood. The sequence derives from a woman in her sixties or seventies with COVID-19, enrolled during active disease. CDR3 sequence reads: CASSLVTVGELFF. The CDR3, as DNA: TGTGCCAGCAGCTTAGTTACGGTCGGGGAGCTGTTTTTT.